The rows below give T cell receptor beta chains drawn from one sample of a study of beta chain features in type 1 diabetes. The assay was immunoSEQ multiplex PCR, and TCRdb's table has in-frame clones only and misses some. The sample comprises hundreds of thousands of clones, over 10% of which are singletons, and around 0.02% rests with the top ten. Sequenced: naive CD4+ T cells from blood. These receptors originate from a young man in good health. Each CDR3 is given with its conserved first and last residue.

CDR3 length: 15
V gene: TRBV5-4
J gene: TRBJ2-1
CDR3 protein: CASSLMSSSYNEQFF

CDR3 length: 12
V gene: TRBV29-1
J gene: TRBJ1-4
CDR3 protein: CSVGSTGEKLFF

CDR3 length: 14
V gene: TRBV29-1
J gene: TRBJ1-2
CDR3 protein: CSVEDPQGLYGYTF

CDR3 length: 14
V gene: TRBV11-3
J gene: TRBJ2-1
CDR3 protein: CASSYTTGTTEQFF

CDR3 length: 16
V gene: TRBV9
J gene: TRBJ2-4
CDR3 protein: CASSVGEGGAKNIQYF

CDR3 length: 15
V gene: TRBV5-4
J gene: TRBJ2-2
CDR3 protein: CASRSRTSGTGELFF

CDR3 length: 16
V gene: TRBV5-1
J gene: TRBJ1-5
CDR3 protein: CASSLDPRDRNQPQHF

CDR3 length: 16
V gene: TRBV15
J gene: TRBJ2-2
CDR3 protein: CATSGPTGTNTGELFF

CDR3 length: 15
V gene: TRBV5-4
J gene: TRBJ2-2
CDR3 protein: CASSTGGTFTGELFF

CDR3 length: 14
V gene: TRBV6-5
J gene: TRBJ2-7
CDR3 protein: CASSPAGLYGGQYF

CDR3 length: 15
V gene: TRBV6-5
J gene: TRBJ2-7
CDR3 protein: CASSYFPGTSYEQYF

CDR3 length: 15
V gene: TRBV5-4
J gene: TRBJ2-7
CDR3 protein: CASSTLAGPPYEQYF

CDR3 length: 14
V gene: TRBV4-3
J gene: TRBJ2-5
CDR3 protein: CASSSGQRWETQYF

CDR3 length: 14
V gene: TRBV5-1
J gene: TRBJ2-1
CDR3 protein: CASSLAGRVTKQFF

CDR3 length: 14
V gene: TRBV5-1
J gene: TRBJ2-5
CDR3 protein: CASTVMSDQETQYF

CDR3 length: 16
V gene: TRBV7-3
J gene: TRBJ2-3
CDR3 protein: CASSLELTGDTDTQYF

CDR3 length: 16
V gene: TRBV5-1
J gene: TRBJ2-2
CDR3 protein: CASSFPQGRDTGELFF

CDR3 length: 15
V gene: TRBV7-3
J gene: TRBJ1-2
CDR3 protein: CASRLSGQGSGGYTF

CDR3 length: 12
V gene: TRBV5-8
J gene: TRBJ1-2
CDR3 protein: CASSTGFYGYTF

CDR3 length: 13
V gene: TRBV30
J gene: TRBJ1-1
CDR3 protein: CAWSPTLNTEAFF

CDR3 length: 16
V gene: TRBV7-2
J gene: TRBJ2-1
CDR3 protein: CASSRSGTSGINEQFF

CDR3 length: 15
V gene: TRBV7-2
J gene: TRBJ1-6
CDR3 protein: CASSLEDSGGSPLHF

CDR3 length: 15
V gene: TRBV7-3
J gene: TRBJ2-7
CDR3 protein: CASSLTSGNTYEQYF

CDR3 length: 16
V gene: TRBV7-2
J gene: TRBJ1-5
CDR3 protein: CASSLGVRRENQPQHF

CDR3 length: 15
V gene: TRBV18
J gene: TRBJ2-3
CDR3 protein: CASSRAGQTTDTQYF

CDR3 length: 12
V gene: TRBV6-5
J gene: TRBJ2-4
CDR3 protein: CASRDRENIQYF

CDR3 length: 16
V gene: TRBV4-3
J gene: TRBJ1-2
CDR3 protein: CASSQDRAGLPLGYTF

CDR3 length: 15
V gene: TRBV4-2
J gene: TRBJ1-2
CDR3 protein: CASSHLDSEAYGYTF

CDR3 length: 16
V gene: TRBV18
J gene: TRBJ2-3
CDR3 protein: CASSPRTSGSADTQYF

CDR3 length: 14
V gene: TRBV5-4
J gene: TRBJ2-2
CDR3 protein: CASRGSGRVGELFF

CDR3 length: 16
V gene: TRBV30
J gene: TRBJ1-1
CDR3 protein: CAWKQGFPMRDTEAFF

CDR3 length: 13
V gene: TRBV28
J gene: TRBJ2-7
CDR3 protein: CASSLRSVHEQYF

CDR3 length: 16
V gene: TRBV5-4
J gene: TRBJ1-1
CDR3 protein: CASSRPGGNNRGQAFF

CDR3 length: 13
V gene: TRBV30
J gene: TRBJ2-1
CDR3 protein: CAWSVRWGLEQFF

CDR3 length: 14
V gene: TRBV6-5
J gene: TRBJ2-7
CDR3 protein: CASSYSYDTYEQYF

CDR3 length: 17
V gene: TRBV4-3
J gene: TRBJ2-3
CDR3 protein: CASSQDVAGGQTDTQYF

CDR3 length: 17
V gene: TRBV5-1
J gene: TRBJ2-6
CDR3 protein: CASSTNRVNSGANVLTF

CDR3 length: 21
V gene: TRBV7-8
J gene: TRBJ2-1
CDR3 protein: CASSFSLKALAGVDRRNEQFF

CDR3 length: 15
V gene: TRBV28
J gene: TRBJ1-5
CDR3 protein: CASSPWGDRDQPQHF

CDR3 length: 15
V gene: TRBV5-6
J gene: TRBJ2-5
CDR3 protein: CASSLATGGEETQYF

CDR3 length: 16
V gene: TRBV5-1
J gene: TRBJ2-7
CDR3 protein: CASSSGTGTGVHEQYF

CDR3 length: 12
V gene: TRBV28
J gene: TRBJ2-7
CDR3 protein: CASSGDRYEQYF

CDR3 length: 15
V gene: TRBV5-1
J gene: TRBJ1-4
CDR3 protein: CASSLGAASNEKLFF

CDR3 length: 15
V gene: TRBV15
J gene: TRBJ2-1
CDR3 protein: CATSTGLAAYNEQFF

CDR3 length: 16
V gene: TRBV7-2
J gene: TRBJ2-7
CDR3 protein: CASSLEGTSGTYEQYF